The 2 T cell receptor beta chains in this list originate from one sample, sequenced in a study of blood T cell repertoires in COVID-19. Assay used: immunoSEQ multiplex PCR; TCRdb lists only in-frame clones, some missing. This table holds about 150,000 clones, roughly 82% found once. The specimen was peripheral blood. These receptors all stem from a woman aged 45-65 years with acute or convalescent COVID-19.

The chain combines TRBV10-3 with TRBJ2-5, with a tentative D call TRBD2 (6 bases). From germline, CDR1 is ENHRY and CDR2 SYGVKD. V lost 2 bases and J 3 bases, leaving 10 bases between the germline ends. This CDR3 is built from 14 residues. The CDR3, as DNA: TGTGCCATCAGTGAGGCGGGGTCCAAAGAGACCCAGTACTTC. This sequence encodes CAISEAGSKETQYF.

The chain has TRBV18 and TRBJ1-4, with D possibly matching TRBD1 (6 bases). Trimming took off 2 bases at V and 6 bases at J, with 10 bases between the two ends. The CDR3 spans 14 residues. The V gene's germline CDR1 is KGHSH and CDR2 LQKENI. The CDR3 loop reads CASSPWGQDEKLFF. The CDR3 coding sequence is TGTGCCAGCTCACCATGGGGGCAAGATGAAAAACTGTTTTTT.